This T cell receptor (beta chain) was obtained from a study of cytomegalovirus exposure and HLA in healthy donors. The PCR contained 60 Vbeta and 13 Jbeta primers. Data came from immunoSEQ multiplex PCR; TCRdb stores just in-frame clones and leaves some out. This table has hundreds of thousands of clones, about 88% appearing once. The source of this sequence is a girl aged 2-9 years in good health and CMV-seronegative. The specimen was PBMCs.

In DNA, the CDR3 is TGTGCCAGCAGCTTTGGGTCCGCAGCGGATGAGCAGTTCTTC. Translated: CASSFGSAADEQFF. The chain joins TRBV5-4 to TRBJ2-1; a possible D gene is TRBD2 (5 bases). The CDR3 loop spans 14 amino acids. CDR1 is SGHNT, CDR2 YYREEE, per germline (reference sequence). V was trimmed by 2 bases and J by 8 bases, leaving 14 bases between them.